This T cell receptor beta chain is from a study of blood T cell repertoires in COVID-19. For the study at large: The United States, Italy and Spain supplied acute and convalescent COVID-19 samples. T cells, B-cell-depleted T cells, or PBMCs provided the cDNA or gDNA that served as material.

CDR3 length: 12 amino acids. In germline, CDR1 is SGHVS, CDR2 FQNEAQ. Deletions cut 5 bases from V and 7 bases from J, with 12 bases between. Across over 20 US areas, participants ranged in age from roughly 18 to 89 years. Participants' own reports of clinical history determined their cohort assignment. The repertoire was sequenced with immunoSEQ multiplex PCR; TCRdb's copy has only in-frame clones and lacks some. The sample includes around 230,000 clones, about nine tenths of them seen just once. The sample consisted of PBMCs or T cells enriched from blood (not recorded which). The receptor was derived from a woman aged 40 to 50 with acute COVID-19. The rearrangement joins TRBV7-8 to TRBJ2-7; D not resolved. The CDR3 region is CASSPVSREQYF. CDR3 nucleotides: TGTGCCAGCAGCCCAGTTTCACGAGAGCAGTACTTC.